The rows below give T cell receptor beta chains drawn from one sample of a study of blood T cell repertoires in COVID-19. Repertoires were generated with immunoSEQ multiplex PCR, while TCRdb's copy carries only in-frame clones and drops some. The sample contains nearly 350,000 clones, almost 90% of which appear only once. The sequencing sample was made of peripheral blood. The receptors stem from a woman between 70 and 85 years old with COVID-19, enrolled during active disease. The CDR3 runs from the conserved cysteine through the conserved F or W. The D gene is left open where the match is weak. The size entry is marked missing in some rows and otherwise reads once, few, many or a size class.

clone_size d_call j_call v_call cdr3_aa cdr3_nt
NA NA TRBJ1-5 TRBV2 CASSDPGFGNQPQHF TGTGCCAGCAGTGATCCCGGTTTCGGCAATCAGCCCCAGCATTTT
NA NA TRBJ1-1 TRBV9 CASSIGQSEAFF TGTGCCAGCAGCATCGGACAGAGTGAAGCTTTCTTT
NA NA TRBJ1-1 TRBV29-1 CSVEGNRTNTEAFF TGCAGCGTTGAAGGAAACAGGACGAACACTGAAGCTTTCTTT
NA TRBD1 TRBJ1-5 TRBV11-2 CASSRGQGDQPQHF TGTGCCAGCAGCCGGGGACAGGGGGATCAGCCCCAGCATTTT
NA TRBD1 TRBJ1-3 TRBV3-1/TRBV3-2 CASSQGGAGGSGNTIYF TGTGCCAGCAGCCAAGGAGGAGCAGGGGGCTCTGGAAACACCATATATTTT
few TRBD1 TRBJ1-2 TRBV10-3 CAIRVQGDDGYTF TGTGCCATCAGGGTTCAGGGGGACGATGGCTACACCTTC
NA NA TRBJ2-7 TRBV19 CASTSTDRSYEQYF TGTGCCAGTACCTCGACAGACCGCTCCTACGAGCAGTACTTC
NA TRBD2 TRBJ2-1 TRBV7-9 CASSLVEGGGPYNEQFF TGTGCCAGCAGCTTAGTGGAGGGCGGGGGGCCTTACAATGAGCAGTTCTTC
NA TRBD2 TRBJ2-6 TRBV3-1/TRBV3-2 CASSQDPWLAGDSSGANVLTF TGTGCCAGCAGCCAAGATCCGTGGCTAGCGGGGGACAGCTCTGGGGCCAACGTCCTGACTTTC
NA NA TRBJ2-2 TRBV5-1 CASSLGQITGELFF TGCGCCAGCAGCTTGGGACAGATCACCGGGGAGCTGTTTTTT
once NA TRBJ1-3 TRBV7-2 CASSLEAGAGNTIYF TGTGCCAGCAGCTTAGAGGCAGGGGCTGGAAACACCATATATTTT
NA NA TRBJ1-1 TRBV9 CASSVLGEGTEAFF TGTGCCAGCAGCGTGTTGGGGGAGGGCACTGAAGCTTTCTTT
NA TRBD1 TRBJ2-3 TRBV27 CASRRRQGPDTQYF TGTGCCAGCAGACGGCGACAGGGGCCAGATACGCAGTATTTT
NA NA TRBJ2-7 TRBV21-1 CAGRDRGWEQYF TGTGCCGGTCGGGACAGGGGGTGGGAGCAGTACTTC
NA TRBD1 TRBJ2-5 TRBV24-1 CATSDSGQGAEGTQYF TGTGCCACCAGTGACTCGGGACAGGGGGCGGAAGGGACCCAGTACTTC
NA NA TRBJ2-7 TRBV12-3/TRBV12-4 CASSLADYEQYF TGTGCCAGCAGTTTGGCCGATTACGAGCAGTACTTC
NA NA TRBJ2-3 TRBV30 CAWRGGLHTDTQYF TGTGCCTGGAGGGGCGGACTTCACACAGATACGCAGTATTTT
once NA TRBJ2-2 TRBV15 CATSRDRQGYTGELFF TGTGCCACCAGCAGAGATCGGCAGGGGTACACCGGGGAGCTGTTTTTT
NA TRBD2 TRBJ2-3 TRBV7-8 CASSSGLAGGTDTQYF TGTGCCAGCAGTTCAGGACTAGCGGGGGGGACAGATACGCAGTATTTT
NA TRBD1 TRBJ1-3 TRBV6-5 CASSRTGGSGNTIYF TGTGCCAGCAGCCGGACAGGGGGCTCAGGAAACACCATATATTTT
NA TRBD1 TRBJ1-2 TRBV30 CAWRARDRGPGYTF TGTGCCTGGAGAGCGAGGGACAGGGGGCCCGGCTACACCTTC
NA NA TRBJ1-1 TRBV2 CASSEAPGLNTEAFF TGTGCCAGCAGTGAAGCTCCAGGGTTGAACACTGAAGCTTTCTTT
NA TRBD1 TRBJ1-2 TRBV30 CACDSRGPTIRQGGYTF TGTGCCTGCGACTCTCGGGGTCCCACAATTCGACAGGGTGGCTACACCTTC
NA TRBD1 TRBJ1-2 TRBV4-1 CASSPGQLYGYTF TGCGCCAGCAGTCCGGGACAGCTTTATGGCTACACCTTC
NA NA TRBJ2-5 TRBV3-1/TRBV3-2 CASSSGLSQETQYF TGTGCCAGCAGCTCCGGACTTTCCCAAGAGACCCAGTACTTC
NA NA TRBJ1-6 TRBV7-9 CASSLVQGRNSPLHF TGTGCCAGCAGCTTAGTCCAGGGAAGAAATTCACCCCTCCACTTT
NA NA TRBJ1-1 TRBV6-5 CASSNVQKNTEAFF TGTGCCAGCAGTAATGTACAAAAAAACACTGAAGCTTTCTTT
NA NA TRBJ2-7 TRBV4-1 CASSQDGRDPYF TGCGCCAGCAGCCAAGACGGCAGGGATCCGTACTTC
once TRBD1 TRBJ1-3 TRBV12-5 CASGPVLGQGVIFSGNTIYF TGTGCTAGTGGCCCCGTCCTGGGACAGGGGGTGATCTTCTCTGGAAACACCATATATTTT
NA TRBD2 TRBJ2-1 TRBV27 CASSLSRRGARYEQFF TGTGCCAGCAGTTTATCGCGGCGGGGGGCCCGGTATGAGCAGTTCTTC